Listed below are T cell receptor beta chains from one sample, sequenced in a study of shared clonotypes between healthy human individuals. Libraries were prepared by immunoSEQ multiplex PCR; TCRdb keeps only in-frame clonotypes and omits some of them. The data show around 2,000,000 clones, about 95% seen once. Sequenced sample: naive CD8+ T cells sorted from blood. The receptors here all came from a man aged 18 to 30 in good health. Each CDR3 is given with its conserved first and last residue. A D gene is named only where the DNA matches it firmly. Part of the rows lack a size; the others show once, few, many or a class for expanded clones.

J gene: TRBJ2-7; clone size: NA; V gene: TRBV11-2; D gene: TRBD1; CDR3 DNA: TGTGCCAGCAGCTTATTGCCAGGGGGAACCGCCTACGAGCAGTACTTC; CDR3 protein: CASSLLPGGTAYEQYF
J gene: TRBJ2-1; clone size: NA; V gene: TRBV29-1; D gene: NA; CDR3 DNA: TGCAGCGTTGAAAGCCAGGGGTCTTACAATGAGCAGTTCTTC; CDR3 protein: CSVESQGSYNEQFF
J gene: TRBJ2-2; clone size: NA; V gene: TRBV19; D gene: TRBD2; CDR3 DNA: TGTGCCAGTAGTATACTAGCGGGAGAGGGAACCGGGGAGCTGTTTTTT; CDR3 protein: CASSILAGEGTGELFF
J gene: TRBJ2-7; clone size: NA; V gene: TRBV27; D gene: TRBD1; CDR3 DNA: TGTGCCAGCAGACGACAGGGGGTGAGGAACGAGCAGTACTTC; CDR3 protein: CASRRQGVRNEQYF
J gene: TRBJ2-7; clone size: NA; V gene: TRBV7-9; D gene: TRBD2; CDR3 DNA: TGTGCCAGCAGCTTAGATACTAGCGGAGACGAGCAGTACTTC; CDR3 protein: CASSLDTSGDEQYF
J gene: TRBJ2-7; clone size: NA; V gene: TRBV18; D gene: TRBD1; CDR3 DNA: TGTGCCAGCCCAGGGGACAGGGGGCAAGACGAGCAGTACTTC; CDR3 protein: CASPGDRGQDEQYF
J gene: TRBJ1-2; clone size: few; V gene: TRBV11-2; D gene: NA; CDR3 DNA: TGTGCCAGCAGCACAGGGCCTCTTTACTATGGCTACACCTTC; CDR3 protein: CASSTGPLYYGYTF
J gene: TRBJ2-7; clone size: NA; V gene: TRBV6-5; D gene: NA; CDR3 DNA: TGTGCCAGCAGTTCGGACACCCCCTACGAGCAGTACTTC; CDR3 protein: CASSSDTPYEQYF
J gene: TRBJ1-1; clone size: NA; V gene: TRBV6-4; D gene: NA; CDR3 DNA: TGTGCCAGCAGTGGGTACAGACAGCCCAACACTGAAGCTTTCTTT; CDR3 protein: CASSGYRQPNTEAFF
J gene: TRBJ2-2; clone size: NA; V gene: TRBV4-1; D gene: TRBD1; CDR3 DNA: TGCGCCAGCAGCCCGGGACAGGGACCGGTGCCCGGGGAGCTGTTTTTT; CDR3 protein: CASSPGQGPVPGELFF
J gene: TRBJ1-2; clone size: once; V gene: TRBV27; D gene: NA; CDR3 DNA: TGTGCCAGCAGCTACGGGACACCAGCTAACTATGGCTACACCTTC; CDR3 protein: CASSYGTPANYGYTF
J gene: TRBJ2-5; clone size: NA; V gene: TRBV30; D gene: NA; CDR3 DNA: TGTGCCTGGAAATATTGGGTGGCAGGTTGGGGGGAGACCCAGTACTTC; CDR3 protein: CAWKYWVAGWGETQYF
J gene: TRBJ2-1; clone size: NA; V gene: TRBV5-6; D gene: TRBD2; CDR3 DNA: TGTGCCAGCAGCCTGGAACTAGCGGGAGGGTACAATGAGCAGTTCTTC; CDR3 protein: CASSLELAGGYNEQFF
J gene: TRBJ2-2; clone size: NA; V gene: TRBV4-3; D gene: NA; CDR3 DNA: TGCGCCAGCAGCCAAGAACTGCGGCAGACCGGGGAGCTGTTTTTT; CDR3 protein: CASSQELRQTGELFF
J gene: TRBJ1-4; clone size: NA; V gene: TRBV7-9; D gene: TRBD1; CDR3 DNA: TGTGCCAGCAGCTTAGGGCAGGGGGCGAGAGAAGTTGATGAAAAACTGTTTTTT; CDR3 protein: CASSLGQGAREVDEKLFF
J gene: TRBJ2-7; clone size: NA; V gene: TRBV5-4; D gene: NA; CDR3 DNA: TGTGCCAGCAGCTTCTCGGGAAGTCAAACCGAGCAGTACTTC; CDR3 protein: CASSFSGSQTEQYF
J gene: TRBJ2-4; clone size: NA; V gene: TRBV9; D gene: NA; CDR3 DNA: TGTGCCAGCAGCGTATCAGGGGTGGAAAACATTCAGTACTTC; CDR3 protein: CASSVSGVENIQYF
J gene: TRBJ2-7; clone size: NA; V gene: TRBV13; D gene: TRBD1; CDR3 DNA: TGTGCCAGCAGCCTGTTAACACCGGGACAGGGGGCCTACGAGCAGTACTTC; CDR3 protein: CASSLLTPGQGAYEQYF
J gene: TRBJ2-7; clone size: NA; V gene: TRBV29-1; D gene: NA; CDR3 DNA: TGCAGCGTTGAAGGATACCGGGACTCCTACGAGCAGTACTTC; CDR3 protein: CSVEGYRDSYEQYF
J gene: TRBJ2-7; clone size: NA; V gene: TRBV29-1; D gene: NA; CDR3 DNA: TGCAGCGTTGAGGCAGGGGATACCTACGAGCAGTACTTC; CDR3 protein: CSVEAGDTYEQYF
J gene: TRBJ1-2; clone size: NA; V gene: TRBV5-4; D gene: TRBD1; CDR3 DNA: TGTGCCAGCAGCTTGGGGTCAGGGGGGCATGGCTACACCTTC; CDR3 protein: CASSLGSGGHGYTF
J gene: TRBJ2-7; clone size: NA; V gene: TRBV19; D gene: NA; CDR3 DNA: TGTGCCAGTAGCGCGCTGGGTACCTATTCGTTGGGCGAGCAGTACTTC; CDR3 protein: CASSALGTYSLGEQYF
J gene: TRBJ2-7; clone size: NA; V gene: TRBV30; D gene: TRBD1; CDR3 DNA: TGTGCCTGGAGTGGAACAGGGGTCGAGCAGTACTTC; CDR3 protein: CAWSGTGVEQYF
J gene: TRBJ2-7; clone size: NA; V gene: TRBV2; D gene: TRBD1; CDR3 DNA: TGTGCCACCTCAATGGGACAGGGATACTACGAGCAGTACTTC; CDR3 protein: CATSMGQGYYEQYF
J gene: TRBJ2-2; clone size: NA; V gene: TRBV13; D gene: NA; CDR3 DNA: TGTGCCAGCGGAGAGGGCGGGGAGCTGTTTTTT; CDR3 protein: CASGEGGELFF
J gene: TRBJ2-5; clone size: once; V gene: TRBV4-1; D gene: NA; CDR3 DNA: TGCGCCAGCAGCCAAGTTGTAAGTAAGGAGACCCAGTACTTC; CDR3 protein: CASSQVVSKETQYF
J gene: TRBJ2-1; clone size: once; V gene: TRBV2; D gene: NA; CDR3 DNA: TGTGCCAGCAGTGAAGGTTTGAACAATGAGCAGTTCTTC; CDR3 protein: CASSEGLNNEQFF
J gene: TRBJ2-1; clone size: NA; V gene: TRBV4-1; D gene: NA; CDR3 DNA: TGCGCCAGCAGCCAAGAAAACCGGGTCAATGAGCAGTTCTTC; CDR3 protein: CASSQENRVNEQFF
J gene: TRBJ1-2; clone size: NA; V gene: TRBV27; D gene: NA; CDR3 DNA: TGTGCCAGCAGTTTACTACGAGAGGCTAGTGGCTACACCTTC; CDR3 protein: CASSLLREASGYTF
J gene: TRBJ2-3; clone size: NA; V gene: TRBV7-2; D gene: TRBD1; CDR3 DNA: TGTGCCAGCAGCTTAGACAGGGGCATTCGTACAGATACGCAGTATTTT; CDR3 protein: CASSLDRGIRTDTQYF
J gene: TRBJ1-2; clone size: NA; V gene: TRBV29-1; D gene: TRBD1; CDR3 DNA: TGCAGCGTTCCTGGGACAGGGGTCTATGGCTACACCTTC; CDR3 protein: CSVPGTGVYGYTF
J gene: TRBJ2-2; clone size: NA; V gene: TRBV11-3; D gene: NA; CDR3 DNA: TGTGCCAGCAGCTCTCAGAACACCGGGGAGCTGTTTTTT; CDR3 protein: CASSSQNTGELFF
J gene: TRBJ2-7; clone size: NA; V gene: TRBV19; D gene: TRBD1; CDR3 DNA: TGTGCCAGTAGTTTCCGGGACAGGGGCATCTACGAGCAGTACTTC; CDR3 protein: CASSFRDRGIYEQYF
J gene: TRBJ1-4; clone size: NA; V gene: TRBV6-5; D gene: TRBD1; CDR3 DNA: TGTGCCAGCAGATCCCGGACAGGGGGCATAGAAAAACTGTTTTTT; CDR3 protein: CASRSRTGGIEKLFF
J gene: TRBJ2-1; clone size: NA; V gene: TRBV11-3; D gene: NA; CDR3 DNA: TGTGCCAGCAGCTTACGGTGGAGCTATGAGCAGTTCTTC; CDR3 protein: CASSLRWSYEQFF
J gene: TRBJ2-1; clone size: NA; V gene: TRBV9; D gene: TRBD2; CDR3 DNA: TGTGCCAGCAGCGTAGAGGCGGGGGGTCCCGGCAATGAGCAGTTCTTC; CDR3 protein: CASSVEAGGPGNEQFF
J gene: TRBJ2-5; clone size: NA; V gene: TRBV7-9; D gene: NA; CDR3 DNA: TGTGCCAGCAGCCTACACGGAAACCAAGAGACCCAGTACTTC; CDR3 protein: CASSLHGNQETQYF
J gene: TRBJ2-2; clone size: NA; V gene: TRBV6-6; D gene: NA; CDR3 DNA: TGTGCCAGCAGTTCGATGGGGTTCGGGGAGCTGTTTTTT; CDR3 protein: CASSSMGFGELFF
J gene: TRBJ2-2; clone size: NA; V gene: TRBV6-6; D gene: NA; CDR3 DNA: TGTGCCAGCAGACCCCTGGACACGGGAACGGCCGGGGAGCTGTTTTTT; CDR3 protein: CASRPLDTGTAGELFF
J gene: TRBJ2-7; clone size: NA; V gene: TRBV6-1; D gene: NA; CDR3 DNA: TGTGCCAGCAGTGAAGGGCCAGGACCTGCCGTATACGAGCAGTACTTC; CDR3 protein: CASSEGPGPAVYEQYF
J gene: TRBJ2-2; clone size: NA; V gene: TRBV7-9; D gene: NA; CDR3 DNA: TGTGCCAGCAGCCTAGGGCAGGCCAACACCGGGGAGCTGTTTTTT; CDR3 protein: CASSLGQANTGELFF
J gene: TRBJ2-5; clone size: NA; V gene: TRBV13; D gene: TRBD2; CDR3 DNA: TGTGCCAGCAGCTTAAGTGGTAGCGGGGAAGAGACCCAGTACTTC; CDR3 protein: CASSLSGSGEETQYF
J gene: TRBJ2-7; clone size: NA; V gene: TRBV9; D gene: TRBD2; CDR3 DNA: TGTGCCAGCAGCGTAAGCGGGGGATCGACCTACGAGCAGTACTTC; CDR3 protein: CASSVSGGSTYEQYF
J gene: TRBJ2-7; clone size: NA; V gene: TRBV6-6; D gene: TRBD1; CDR3 DNA: TGTGCCAGCAGGGGGACAGGCCCCTACGAGCAGTACTTC; CDR3 protein: CASRGTGPYEQYF
J gene: TRBJ1-2; clone size: NA; V gene: TRBV28; D gene: NA; CDR3 DNA: TGTGCCAGCAGTACCTCATCCTGGCAGGAGGCCTTCGATGGCTACACCTTC; CDR3 protein: CASSTSSWQEAFDGYTF
J gene: TRBJ1-2; clone size: NA; V gene: TRBV9; D gene: NA; CDR3 DNA: TGTGCCAGCAGCGGAGGTCGTGGCTACACCTTC; CDR3 protein: CASSGGRGYTF
J gene: TRBJ1-1; clone size: NA; V gene: TRBV7-2; D gene: NA; CDR3 DNA: TGTGCCAGCAGCTTAGCGGGTTGGCCTGAAGCTTTCTTT; CDR3 protein: CASSLAGWPEAFF
J gene: TRBJ2-7; clone size: NA; V gene: TRBV14; D gene: NA; CDR3 DNA: TGTGCCAGCAGCCAAGTTCTGGGAACCTACGAGCAGTACTTC; CDR3 protein: CASSQVLGTYEQYF
J gene: TRBJ2-3; clone size: NA; V gene: TRBV20-1; D gene: NA; CDR3 DNA: TGCAGTCCGGCCGATACAGATACGCAGTATTTT; CDR3 protein: CSPADTDTQYF
J gene: TRBJ2-1; clone size: NA; V gene: TRBV11-2; D gene: NA; CDR3 DNA: TGTGCCAGCAGCTTAGCCAAAAATGAGCAGTTCTTC; CDR3 protein: CASSLAKNEQFF
J gene: TRBJ2-1; clone size: NA; V gene: TRBV4-1; D gene: NA; CDR3 DNA: TGCGCCAGCAGCCAACCCTACGAGAATGAGCAGTTCTTC; CDR3 protein: CASSQPYENEQFF
J gene: TRBJ2-7; clone size: NA; V gene: TRBV5-6; D gene: NA; CDR3 DNA: TGTGCCAGCAGCTTGGCCGGGTCGAACGAGCAGTACTTC; CDR3 protein: CASSLAGSNEQYF
J gene: TRBJ2-2; clone size: NA; V gene: TRBV27; D gene: NA; CDR3 DNA: TGTGCCAGCAGTCAGGGCAGTGGCACCGGGGAGCTGTTTTTT; CDR3 protein: CASSQGSGTGELFF
J gene: TRBJ2-7; clone size: NA; V gene: TRBV7-9; D gene: NA; CDR3 DNA: TGTGCCAGCAGCCCAGAGGCCGGAGGGGGGGCCTACGAGCAGTACTTC; CDR3 protein: CASSPEAGGGAYEQYF